The sequence of this TCR beta chain was determined in a study of blood T cell repertoires in COVID-19. This clone was observed once. In the original workflow: Reference gene primers were amplified, and this amplification served to estimate nucleated cell counts. Assay: immunoSEQ multiplex PCR; the TCRdb copy retains only in-frame clones and omits some. Clone size and the V and J calls come from that table; the DNA yielded D and trimming. This sample has 250,000 to 350,000 clones, with about 85% found just once. The CDR3 consists of 15 residues. The germline V and J ends were trimmed by 3 bases and 3 bases, with 12 bases remaining between them. The germline gives CDR1 SNHLY, CDR2 FYNNEI.

Sequenced sample: peripheral blood. The clonotype was recovered from a woman in her forties or fifties who had recovered from COVID-19. This chain links TRBV2 with TRBJ2-4, with D possibly TRBD2 on 7 matching bases. CDR3 sequence reads: CASSEGGLGKNIQYF. The CDR3 region has the DNA TGTGCCAGCAGTGAGGGGGGGCTTGGCAAAAACATTCAGTACTTC.